The sequence of this T cell receptor (beta chain) was determined in a study of T cell changes during pregnancy in multiple sclerosis. The method was immunoSEQ multiplex PCR; TCRdb's version includes in-frame clones alone and lacks a portion of them. The sample has about 77,000 clones; about 91% are singletons. There are 12 residues in the CDR3. Trimming shortened V by 1 base and J by 7 bases, and 5 bases separated the two germline ends. Germline CDR1 reads SEHNR; CDR2 reads FQNEAQ (reference sequence). The clonotype was recovered from a female donor with multiple sclerosis, enrolled in a pregnancy study. This specimen was peripheral blood, taken before pregnancy. The chain combines TRBV7-9 with TRBJ2-1; no clear D gene. The CDR3 bases are TGTGCCAGCAGCTTAGGGCGGAATGAGCAGTTCTTC. This gives the protein CASSLGRNEQFF.